This entry describes one T cell receptor (beta chain). Its antigen remains unidentified. The sample belongs to a study of T cell repertoires in cytomegalovirus infection. About the study: Selected CMV epitopes included recently identified HLA-C-restricted ones as well as well-studied HLA-B-restricted ones. Matching HLA type and CMV infection were both indicated by public TCR beta signatures. Overall study results and limits: Carriers of CMV and the relevant HLA type were discriminated by public TCR beta frequency. In two of eight donors, the top clonotype was HLA-C-restricted CMV-specific.

Each CDR3 protein is one row after TCRdb ran MiXCR on the reads. The top ten hold over 12% of the sample, which has 900,000 to 950,000 distinct CDR3 sequences, about a third seen once. The CDR3 has 16 amino acids. V trimming: 6 bases; J trimming: 2 bases; junction bases outside the gene matches: 10. Germline lookup yields CDR1 SNHLY and CDR2 FYNNEI. This chain joins TRBV2 and TRBJ2-3, with 8 bases aligning to TRBD2. The sample in question was cultured CD8+ T cells from PBMCs, obtained from culture after CMV antigen stimulation. The clonotype originates from a human donor in good health (CMV status not recorded). Some clones in this sample may be carry-over from other donors' samples. DNA of the CDR3: TGTGCCAGCAGCCGGGAGCGGGGGAACAACACAGATACGCAGTATTTT. This encodes CASSRERGNNTDTQYF.